The source of this T cell receptor (delta chain) is a study of γδ T cells in repeated Plasmodium falciparum infection. About the research overall: Malian children with intense seasonal malaria exposure were compared with matched Australian children.

Bulk repertoires came from Vgamma9/Vdelta2+ or Vdelta2-negative gammadelta T cells flow-sorted from PBMC. This clone has only a few counts. A far larger clone is off by one base, so a read error is likely. The sample has other DNA sequences that encode this CDR3 too. With CATT, TCRdb re-called clones from the multiplex PCR reads. There are around 52,000 delta-chain clones in the sample; over 1.5% occur only once, and 15% lies in the top ten. V lost 3 bases, J lost 0 bases, and 32 bases lay in between. Germline V gives CDR1 TSWWSYY, CDR2 QGS. The CDR3 extends over 22 amino acids. The V call is TRDV1, the J call TRDJ1; D might be TRDD3 (6 bases). The J gene, not given by TCRdb, was assigned here from a germline match of the nucleotide sequence. The TCR originated in a pool of human donors (malaria-infected and uninfected, not separated). The sample was gamma-delta T cells from blood. In nucleotides, the CDR3 is TGTGCTCTTGGGGAGCCTCGGAGAAGAGATACGCGGACACCATTCCACACCGATAAACTCATCTTT. It translates to CALGEPRRRDTRTPFHTDKLIF.